This T cell receptor (beta chain) was found in a study of blood T cell repertoires in COVID-19. A word on this clone: A much larger clone differs by one base, so this may be a read error.

The V gene lost 0 bases and the J gene lost 0 bases, with 7 bases spanning the gap. Germline CDR1 and CDR2: SGHRS and YFSETQ. The CDR3 totals 14 residues. Enrollees, about 18 to 90 years old, lived in 20 to 25 US areas. Cohorts were based on clinical histories the participants reported. Exposed participants encountered a COVID-19 case during the 2 weeks preceding study entry. Per the study methods: The authors estimated nucleated cell counts from reference gene primer amplification. Sequencing was performed with immunoSEQ multiplex PCR; in TCRdb, only in-frame clones are kept and a portion is missing. D and trimming were read from the DNA, whereas the V and J calls and clone size are those reported in that table. Here the sample spans roughly 430,000 clones, around nine tenths being singletons.

Sequencing was done on a sample of PBMCs or T cells enriched from blood (not recorded which). The V and J genes are TRBV5-1 and TRBJ2-7; a possible D gene is TRBD2 (5 bases). The sequence came from a woman under 30 who had been exposed to COVID-19. Here the CDR3 DNA reads TGCGCCAGCAGCTTGGTGGCGGGCTCCTACGAGCAGTACTTC. Translated: CASSLVAGSYEQYF. Full variable domain (missing parts from reference TRBV5-1 and TRBJ2-7): KAGVTQTPRYLIKTRGQQVTLSCSPISGHRSVSWYQQTPGQGLQFLFEYFSETQRNKGNFPGRFSGRQFSNSRSEMNVSTLELGDSALYLCASSLVAGSYEQYFGPGTRLTVT.